Here is one T cell receptor beta chain with its context. Its antigen is unknown. The data derive from a study of beta chain features in type 1 diabetes. About the research overall: All samples together contributed 95 million to 110 million sorted cells for examination. Study-wide results and caveats: TCRB CDR3s were moderately but significantly shorter in Type 1 diabetes patients in all four CD4+ subsets. VDJ junctions in type 1 diabetes patients carried more deletions and fewer insertions. Across patients, naive, central memory and Treg TCRB repertoires exhibited apparently greater similarity than was observed across healthy donors.

In germline, CDR1 is LGHNA, CDR2 YSLEER. The CDR3 totals 15 residues. V lost 3 bases to trimming and J lost 8 bases, with 17 bases between them. Sequenced material consisted of expressed TCRB transcripts (all of the isolated RNA was reverse transcribed). Method: immunoSEQ multiplex PCR; TCRdb's copy keeps in-frame clones and lacks some. There are roughly 100,000 clones in the sample; 25% to 30% occur only once, and about 0.57% lies in the top ten. The TCR comes from a woman aged 18-29 years with type 1 diabetes. This chain links TRBV4-3 with TRBJ2-1, with D perhaps TRBD2 (6 bases). The sequencing input was central memory CD4+ T cells from blood. In nucleotides, the CDR3 is TGCGCCAGCAGCCATCAGACTAGGCCCGTCGATGAGCAGTTCTTC. Protein: CASSHQTRPVDEQFF.